This is a list of T cell receptor beta chains from one sample in a study of cytomegalovirus exposure and HLA in healthy donors. Data came from immunoSEQ multiplex PCR; TCRdb stores just in-frame clones and leaves some out. Among 150,000 to 200,000 clones listed, about 87% were seen once. Sequencing was carried out using PBMCs. Receptors were obtained from a woman under 30 in good health and CMV-seronegative. CDR3s include the opening cysteine and the closing phenylalanine or tryptophan. Each record gives: J gene, clone size, V gene, D gene, CDR3 protein, CDR3 DNA. D genes are given only for firm matches. Expanded clones are given a class, and other clones once, few, many or no size at all.

J gene: TRBJ2-3
clone size: -
V gene: TRBV2
D gene: -
CDR3 protein: CASRQSLAAGMQYF
CDR3 DNA: TGTGCCAGCAGGCAAAGCCTAGCTGCGGGGATGCAGTATTTT

J gene: TRBJ2-3
clone size: -
V gene: TRBV5-8
D gene: -
CDR3 protein: CASSFTVMGPHTDTQYF
CDR3 DNA: TGTGCCAGCAGCTTTACCGTTATGGGGCCACACACAGATACGCAGTATTTT

J gene: TRBJ2-3
clone size: -
V gene: TRBV18
D gene: -
CDR3 protein: CASSPQDSTDTQYF
CDR3 DNA: TGTGCCAGCTCACCTCAGGACTCCACAGATACGCAGTATTTT

J gene: TRBJ1-4
clone size: -
V gene: TRBV28
D gene: -
CDR3 protein: CASSFPSGNEKLFF
CDR3 DNA: TGTGCCAGCAGTTTCCCCTCGGGGAACGAAAAACTGTTTTTT

J gene: TRBJ1-3
clone size: -
V gene: TRBV19
D gene: -
CDR3 protein: CASKGVYSGNTIYF
CDR3 DNA: TGTGCCAGTAAGGGGGTCTACTCTGGAAACACCATATATTTT

J gene: TRBJ2-3
clone size: -
V gene: TRBV10-3
D gene: TRBD2
CDR3 protein: CAARTSGSTDTQYF
CDR3 DNA: TGTGCCGCGAGGACTAGCGGGAGCACAGATACGCAGTATTTT

J gene: TRBJ2-5
clone size: -
V gene: TRBV9
D gene: TRBD1
CDR3 protein: CASSVLGTEETQYF
CDR3 DNA: TGTGCCAGCAGCGTATTGGGGACAGAAGAGACCCAGTACTTC

J gene: TRBJ1-1
clone size: -
V gene: TRBV5-1
D gene: TRBD1
CDR3 protein: CASSSRTGRNTEAFF
CDR3 DNA: TGCGCCAGCAGCTCCCGGACAGGGAGGAACACTGAAGCTTTCTTT

J gene: TRBJ1-1
clone size: -
V gene: TRBV5-1
D gene: -
CDR3 protein: CASSTGPGDTEAFF
CDR3 DNA: TGCGCCAGCAGCACCGGTCCAGGGGACACTGAAGCTTTCTTT

J gene: TRBJ2-7
clone size: once
V gene: TRBV18
D gene: -
CDR3 protein: CASSPRTDSYEQYF
CDR3 DNA: TGTGCCAGCTCACCTCGGACAGACTCCTACGAGCAGTACTTC

J gene: TRBJ2-5
clone size: -
V gene: TRBV7-2
D gene: TRBD2
CDR3 protein: CASSLGSSGGKTQYF
CDR3 DNA: TGTGCCAGCAGCCTCGGTTCATCCGGGGGGAAGACCCAGTACTTC

J gene: TRBJ1-5
clone size: -
V gene: TRBV2
D gene: -
CDR3 protein: CASSEEGNQPQHF
CDR3 DNA: TGTGCCAGCAGTGAAGAGGGGAATCAGCCCCAGCATTTT

J gene: TRBJ2-5
clone size: -
V gene: TRBV5-5
D gene: -
CDR3 protein: CASAAGTPGATQYF
CDR3 DNA: TGTGCCAGCGCCGCGGGGACTCCGGGAGCGACCCAGTACTTC

J gene: TRBJ2-3
clone size: -
V gene: TRBV10-1
D gene: -
CDR3 protein: CASSDSGQGGDTQYF
CDR3 DNA: TGCGCCAGCAGTGATAGTGGCCAGGGGGGAGATACGCAGTATTTT

J gene: TRBJ2-7
clone size: once
V gene: TRBV7-9
D gene: -
CDR3 protein: CASSLYGVGEQYF
CDR3 DNA: TGTGCCAGCAGCTTATACGGGGTGGGGGAGCAGTACTTC

J gene: TRBJ2-5
clone size: -
V gene: TRBV30
D gene: -
CDR3 protein: CAWSVGAVETQYF
CDR3 DNA: TGTGCCTGGAGTGTTGGAGCGGTGGAGACCCAGTACTTC

J gene: TRBJ1-4
clone size: -
V gene: TRBV5-1
D gene: TRBD1
CDR3 protein: CASSDPGQGEKLFF
CDR3 DNA: TGCGCCAGCAGCGATCCGGGACAGGGTGAAAAACTGTTTTTT

J gene: TRBJ2-3
clone size: -
V gene: TRBV6-5
D gene: -
CDR3 protein: CASSYGQDTDTQYF
CDR3 DNA: TGTGCCAGCAGTTACGGCCAGGACACAGATACGCAGTATTTT

J gene: TRBJ2-6
clone size: -
V gene: TRBV6-6
D gene: TRBD2
CDR3 protein: CASAGEGFSGANVLTF
CDR3 DNA: TGTGCCAGCGCCGGGGAGGGGTTTTCTGGGGCCAACGTCCTGACTTTC

J gene: TRBJ2-7
clone size: -
V gene: TRBV5-1
D gene: TRBD2
CDR3 protein: CASSLVGTSGYEQYF
CDR3 DNA: TGCGCCAGCAGCTTGGTGGGGACTAGCGGCTACGAGCAGTACTTC

J gene: TRBJ2-7
clone size: once
V gene: TRBV7-9
D gene: -
CDR3 protein: CASSLSLVRGSYEQYF
CDR3 DNA: TGTGCCAGCAGCCTCTCGTTGGTCCGGGGATCCTACGAGCAGTACTTC

J gene: TRBJ2-1
clone size: -
V gene: TRBV4-2
D gene: TRBD1
CDR3 protein: CASSQENGDRGGEQFF
CDR3 DNA: TGTGCCAGCAGCCAAGAGAACGGTGACAGGGGGGGAGAGCAGTTCTTC

J gene: TRBJ2-7
clone size: -
V gene: TRBV6-5
D gene: TRBD2
CDR3 protein: CASASSGTHEQYF
CDR3 DNA: TGTGCCAGCGCCAGTAGCGGGACCCACGAGCAGTACTTC

J gene: TRBJ2-7
clone size: -
V gene: TRBV6-5
D gene: -
CDR3 protein: CASSAADYEQYF
CDR3 DNA: TGTGCCAGCAGTGCGGCGGACTACGAGCAGTACTTC

J gene: TRBJ2-1
clone size: -
V gene: TRBV2
D gene: TRBD2
CDR3 protein: CASRQAGGVYNEQFF
CDR3 DNA: TGTGCCAGCAGGCAAGCGGGAGGCGTATACAATGAGCAGTTCTTC

J gene: TRBJ1-1
clone size: few
V gene: TRBV2
D gene: -
CDR3 protein: CASNWGPTQPTEAFF
CDR3 DNA: TGTGCCAGCAACTGGGGCCCAACTCAGCCCACTGAAGCTTTCTTT

J gene: TRBJ2-5
clone size: once
V gene: TRBV29-1
D gene: -
CDR3 protein: CSVDLGGSRGETQYF
CDR3 DNA: TGCAGCGTTGACTTGGGTGGGAGTCGAGGGGAGACCCAGTACTTC

J gene: TRBJ1-1
clone size: -
V gene: TRBV28
D gene: -
CDR3 protein: CASTGQVNTEAFF
CDR3 DNA: TGTGCCAGCACTGGGCAGGTGAACACTGAAGCTTTCTTT

J gene: TRBJ2-5
clone size: -
V gene: TRBV11-1
D gene: -
CDR3 protein: CASSLRRGTQYF
CDR3 DNA: TGTGCCAGCAGCTTAAGAAGGGGGACCCAGTACTTC

J gene: TRBJ2-1
clone size: -
V gene: TRBV5-4
D gene: -
CDR3 protein: CASSHRGQTSNEQFF
CDR3 DNA: TGTGCCAGCAGCCACCGTGGGCAGACCAGCAATGAGCAGTTCTTC

J gene: TRBJ2-3
clone size: -
V gene: TRBV9
D gene: -
CDR3 protein: CASSVQGNPDTQYF
CDR3 DNA: TGTGCCAGCAGCGTACAGGGGAACCCAGATACGCAGTATTTT

J gene: TRBJ1-5
clone size: -
V gene: TRBV30
D gene: TRBD1
CDR3 protein: CACQGASGNQPQHF
CDR3 DNA: TGTGCCTGTCAGGGGGCAAGTGGCAATCAGCCCCAGCATTTT

J gene: TRBJ2-7
clone size: -
V gene: TRBV5-1
D gene: TRBD1
CDR3 protein: CASSLRQGSHEQYF
CDR3 DNA: TGCGCCAGCAGCTTGAGACAGGGTAGCCACGAGCAGTACTTC

J gene: TRBJ1-2
clone size: -
V gene: TRBV11-2
D gene: TRBD1
CDR3 protein: CASSPGQGTGYTF
CDR3 DNA: TGTGCCAGCAGCCCTGGACAGGGGACAGGCTACACCTTC

J gene: TRBJ2-3
clone size: once
V gene: TRBV6-5
D gene: -
CDR3 protein: CASKLTSTDTQYF
CDR3 DNA: TGTGCCAGCAAACTAACTAGCACAGATACGCAGTATTTT

J gene: TRBJ2-7
clone size: -
V gene: TRBV5-8
D gene: TRBD1
CDR3 protein: CASSSGTGSYEQYF
CDR3 DNA: TGTGCCAGCAGCTCCGGGACAGGGTCCTACGAGCAGTACTTC

J gene: TRBJ2-7
clone size: -
V gene: TRBV6-1
D gene: TRBD1
CDR3 protein: CASSEGTGHDEQYF
CDR3 DNA: TGTGCCAGCAGTGAGGGGACAGGGCACGACGAGCAGTACTTC

J gene: TRBJ2-1
clone size: few
V gene: TRBV7-9
D gene: TRBD1
CDR3 protein: CASILSISGLGQAYNEQFF
CDR3 DNA: TGTGCCAGCATTCTATCCATCTCTGGTTTGGGACAGGCCTACAATGAGCAGTTCTTC

J gene: TRBJ2-1
clone size: -
V gene: TRBV25-1
D gene: TRBD2
CDR3 protein: CASSDSAAGNYNEQFF
CDR3 DNA: TGTGCCAGCAGTGATTCCGCAGCGGGGAATTACAATGAGCAGTTCTTC

J gene: TRBJ2-1
clone size: -
V gene: TRBV5-1
D gene: TRBD1
CDR3 protein: CASSLGQGGDEQFF
CDR3 DNA: TGCGCCAGCAGCCTCGGACAGGGGGGGGATGAGCAGTTCTTC

J gene: TRBJ2-7
clone size: few
V gene: TRBV6-5
D gene: -
CDR3 protein: CASSYSYSYEQYF
CDR3 DNA: TGTGCCAGCAGTTACTCGTATTCCTACGAGCAGTACTTC

J gene: TRBJ1-1
clone size: -
V gene: TRBV7-3
D gene: -
CDR3 protein: CASSLTFTGRRAEAFF
CDR3 DNA: TGTGCCAGCAGCTTAACGTTCACAGGGCGGAGAGCTGAAGCTTTCTTT

J gene: TRBJ1-5
clone size: -
V gene: TRBV29-1
D gene: -
CDR3 protein: CGVIDDSNQPQHF
CDR3 DNA: TGCGGAGTGATAGACGATAGCAATCAGCCCCAGCATTTT

J gene: TRBJ2-2
clone size: -
V gene: TRBV5-8
D gene: TRBD2
CDR3 protein: CASSLSGTSGTGELFF
CDR3 DNA: TGTGCCAGCAGCTTGTCGGGGACTAGCGGCACCGGGGAGCTGTTTTTT

J gene: TRBJ1-1
clone size: -
V gene: TRBV18
D gene: -
CDR3 protein: CASSDSFDTEAFF
CDR3 DNA: TGTGCCAGCTCCGACAGTTTCGACACTGAAGCTTTCTTT

J gene: TRBJ2-1
clone size: -
V gene: TRBV27
D gene: TRBD2
CDR3 protein: CASSLSLGLAGGPPYNEQFF
CDR3 DNA: TGTGCCAGCAGTTTATCCCTAGGGCTAGCGGGAGGGCCCCCCTACAATGAGCAGTTCTTC

J gene: TRBJ2-5
clone size: -
V gene: TRBV29-1
D gene: TRBD1
CDR3 protein: CSVSPTGSRRTQYF
CDR3 DNA: TGCAGCGTTTCCCCGACAGGGTCAAGAAGGACCCAGTACTTC

J gene: TRBJ1-4
clone size: few
V gene: TRBV7-9
D gene: TRBD1
CDR3 protein: CASSPGQGEEKLFF
CDR3 DNA: TGTGCCAGCAGCCCCGGACAGGGGGAGGAAAAACTGTTTTTT

J gene: TRBJ2-3
clone size: -
V gene: TRBV4-2
D gene: TRBD1
CDR3 protein: CASSNPGRGQGTDTQYF
CDR3 DNA: TGTGCCAGCAGCAACCCGGGCAGGGGGCAGGGCACAGATACGCAGTATTTT

J gene: TRBJ2-1
clone size: -
V gene: TRBV18
D gene: TRBD1
CDR3 protein: CASSLGTGDYNEQFF
CDR3 DNA: TGTGCCAGCTCCCTGGGGACAGGGGACTACAATGAGCAGTTCTTC

J gene: TRBJ2-1
clone size: -
V gene: TRBV9
D gene: TRBD1
CDR3 protein: CASSSGIRGGAGYNEQFF
CDR3 DNA: TGTGCCAGCAGCTCCGGCATTAGAGGGGGCGCTGGCTACAATGAGCAGTTCTTC